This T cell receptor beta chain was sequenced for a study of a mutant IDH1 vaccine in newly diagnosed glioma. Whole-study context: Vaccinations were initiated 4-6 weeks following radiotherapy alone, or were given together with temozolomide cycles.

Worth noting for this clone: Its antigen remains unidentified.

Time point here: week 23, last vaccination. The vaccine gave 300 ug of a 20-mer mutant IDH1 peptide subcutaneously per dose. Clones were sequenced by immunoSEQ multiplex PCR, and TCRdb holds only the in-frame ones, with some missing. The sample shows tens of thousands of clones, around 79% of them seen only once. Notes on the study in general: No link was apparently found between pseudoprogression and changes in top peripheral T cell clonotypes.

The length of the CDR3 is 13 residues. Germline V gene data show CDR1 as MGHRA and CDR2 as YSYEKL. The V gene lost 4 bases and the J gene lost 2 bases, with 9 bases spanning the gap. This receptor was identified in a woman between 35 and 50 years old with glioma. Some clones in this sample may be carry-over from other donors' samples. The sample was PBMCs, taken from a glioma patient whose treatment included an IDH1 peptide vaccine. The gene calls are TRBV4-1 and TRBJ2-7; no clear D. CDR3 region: CASSLRSPYEQYF. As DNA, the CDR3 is TGCGCCAGCAGCCTCCGGAGCCCCTACGAGCAGTACTTC.